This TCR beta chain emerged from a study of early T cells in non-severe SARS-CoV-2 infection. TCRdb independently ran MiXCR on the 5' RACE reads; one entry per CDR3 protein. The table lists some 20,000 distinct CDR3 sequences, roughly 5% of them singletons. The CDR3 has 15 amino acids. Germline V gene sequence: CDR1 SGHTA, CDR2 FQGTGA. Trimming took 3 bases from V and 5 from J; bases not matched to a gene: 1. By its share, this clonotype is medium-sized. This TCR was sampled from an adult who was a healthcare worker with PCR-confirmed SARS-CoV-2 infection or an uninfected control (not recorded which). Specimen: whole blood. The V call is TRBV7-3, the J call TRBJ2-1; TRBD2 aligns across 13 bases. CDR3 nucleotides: TGTGCCAGCAGCTTGGGACTAGCGGGAAACAATGAGCAGTTCTTC. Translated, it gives CASSLGLAGNNEQFF.